The T cell receptor (beta chain) under discussion was sequenced for a study of technical replicates of blood from several donors. Data came from immunoSEQ multiplex PCR; TCRdb stores just in-frame clones and leaves some out. The table has about 100,000 clones, approximately 96% seen once. This receptor was identified in a human donor in good health. Sequencing used T cells isolated from PBMCs.

The DNA of the CDR3 is TGCGCCAGCAGTGGATCCTTCTCGGGAGAAGAGACCCAGTACTTC. Translation gives CASSGSFSGEETQYF. The V and J genes are TRBV10-1 and TRBJ2-5, with D perhaps TRBD2 (6 bases). This CDR3 region has 15 residues. The germline V and J ends were trimmed by 4 bases and 3 bases, with 15 bases remaining between them. Germline CDR1 WNHNN, CDR2 SYGVQD (reference sequence).